This T cell receptor (beta chain) was recovered during a study of cytomegalovirus exposure and HLA in healthy donors. The PCR was carried out with 60 Vbeta primers and 13 Jbeta primers. Sequencing used immunoSEQ multiplex PCR; TCRdb keeps in-frame clones, though not all of them. Among 110,000 or so clones listed, 67% were seen once. Findings of the study overall: Earlier analysis looked at TCR beta V segments, and most were productive about 90% or about 30% of the time. Accurate prediction of most subjects' HLA-A and HLA-B alleles from TCR beta sequences was reported. Both high specificity and high sensitivity reportedly marked the classifier's diagnosis of cytomegalovirus status.

About this clone: The antigen is undetermined.

The TCR comes from a man aged 18 to 29 in good health and CMV-seropositive. Material for sequencing was PBMCs.

The CDR3: CASAPKGPEYNEQFF. In DNA form, the CDR3 reads TGTGCTAGTGCCCCCAAGGGGCCGGAGTACAATGAGCAGTTCTTC. This chain uses TRBV12-5 with TRBJ2-1; weak D call: TRBD1 (5 bases). Germline CDR1 reads LGHNT; CDR2 reads FRNRAP. The length of the CDR3 is 15 residues. V gave up 7 bases and J gave up 4 bases, with 17 bases separating them.